This TCR beta chain was recorded in a study of blood T cell repertoires in COVID-19. In the study overall: The study drew acute and convalescent COVID-19 samples from the United States, Italy and Spain. PBMCs, B-cell-depleted T cells, or T cells were the source of the cDNA or gDNA that made up the material.

Trimming cost V 3 bases and J 3 bases; bases outside gene matches: 3. The CDR3 covers 14 residues. Germline V lookup: CDR1 LNHDA, CDR2 SQIVND (reference sequence). In the source study's methods: Amplification of reference gene primers was used by the study to estimate nucleated cell counts. Sequencing used immunoSEQ multiplex PCR; TCRdb keeps in-frame clones, though not all of them. The DNA gave D and trimming, while V, J and clone size come from that table. The sample holds about 68,000 clones, 91% seen once. This TCR was sampled from a man aged 35-49 years with COVID-19, enrolled during active disease. The chain is built from TRBV19 and TRBJ2-5; 8 positions agree with TRBD1. The sample was peripheral blood. The CDR3 loop reads CASSMTGEKETQYF. In nucleotides, the CDR3 is TGTGCCAGTAGTATGACAGGGGAAAAAGAGACCCAGTACTTC.